This T cell receptor beta chain is drawn from a study of metastatic and nonmetastatic thyroid tumors. Looking at the study overall: The comparison covered peripheral blood and tumor or nodule tissue in malignant and benign thyroid patients.

MiXCR re-clonotyped the PCR reads for TCRdb. Here the sample spans 50,000 to 65,000 clones, approximately 4% being singletons. This clone has ten or more counts. Nobody among the patients had been given any treatment before thyroid surgery. The CDR3 has 13 amino acids. Trimming pared 4 bases from V and 1 base from J, leaving 10 bases between. The germline CDR1 and CDR2 sequences are GTSNPN and SVGIG (reference sequence). The rearrangement uses TRBV30 and TRBJ1-1; weak D call: TRBD1 (6 bases). The clonotype was recovered from a female donor with papillary thyroid cancer or a benign thyroid nodule (not recorded which). Some clones in this sample may be carry-over from other donors' samples. Source material: blood. This CDR3 reads CAWNGQSNTEAFF. CDR3 DNA: TGTGCCTGGAACGGACAGTCGAACACTGAAGCTTTCTTT.